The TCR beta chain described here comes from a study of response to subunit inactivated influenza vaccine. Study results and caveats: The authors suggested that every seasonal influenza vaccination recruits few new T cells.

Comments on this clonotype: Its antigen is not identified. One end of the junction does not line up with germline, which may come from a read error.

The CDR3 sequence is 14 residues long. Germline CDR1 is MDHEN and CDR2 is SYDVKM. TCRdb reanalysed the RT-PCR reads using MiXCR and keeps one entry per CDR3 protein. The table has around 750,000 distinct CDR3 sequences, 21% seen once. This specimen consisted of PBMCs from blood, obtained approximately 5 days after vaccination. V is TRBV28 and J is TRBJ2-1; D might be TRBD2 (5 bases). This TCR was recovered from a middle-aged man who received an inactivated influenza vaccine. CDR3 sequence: CASGLRYTRDEQFF. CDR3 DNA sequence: TGTGCCAGCGGTTTAAGGTACACGAGGGATGAGCAGTTCTTC.